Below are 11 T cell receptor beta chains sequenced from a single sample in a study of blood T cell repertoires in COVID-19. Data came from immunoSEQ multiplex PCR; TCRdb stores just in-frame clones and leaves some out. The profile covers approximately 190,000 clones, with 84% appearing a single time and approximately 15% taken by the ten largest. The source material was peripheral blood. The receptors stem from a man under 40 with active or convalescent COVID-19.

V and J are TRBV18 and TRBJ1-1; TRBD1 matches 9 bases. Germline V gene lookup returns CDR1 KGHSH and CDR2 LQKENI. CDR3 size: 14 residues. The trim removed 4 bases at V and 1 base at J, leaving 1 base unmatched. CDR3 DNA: TGTGCCAGCTCACGGGGACAGGGGAACACTGAAGCTTTCTTT. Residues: CASSRGQGNTEAFF. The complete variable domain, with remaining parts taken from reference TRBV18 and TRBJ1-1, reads NAGVMQNPRHLVRRRGQEARLRCSPMKGHSHVYWYRQLPEEGLKFMVYLQKENIIDESGMPKERFSAEFPKEGPSILRIQQVVRGDSAAYFCASSRGQGNTEAFFGQGTRLTVV.

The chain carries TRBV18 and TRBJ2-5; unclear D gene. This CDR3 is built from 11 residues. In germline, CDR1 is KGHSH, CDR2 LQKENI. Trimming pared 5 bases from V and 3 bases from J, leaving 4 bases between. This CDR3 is CASSSEETQYF. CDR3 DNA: TGTGCCAGCTCATCGGAAGAGACCCAGTACTTC.

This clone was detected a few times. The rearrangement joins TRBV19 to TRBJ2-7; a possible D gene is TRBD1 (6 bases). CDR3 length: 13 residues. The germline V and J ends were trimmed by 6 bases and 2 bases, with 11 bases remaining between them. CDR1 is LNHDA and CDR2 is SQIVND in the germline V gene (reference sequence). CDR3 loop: CASSPGQPYEQYV. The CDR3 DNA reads TGTGCCAGTAGCCCGGGACAACCCTACGAGCAGTACGTC.

CDR3 amino acids: CASKSQGLGPQHF. DNA of the CDR3: TGTGCCAGTAAATCTCAGGGTCTGGGGCCCCAGCATTTT. This sequence joins TRBV19 and TRBJ1-5; D is possibly TRBD1 (5 bases). Trimming pared 7 bases from V and 9 bases from J, leaving 16 bases between. Germline CDR1 and CDR2: LNHDA and SQIVND (reference sequence). The CDR3 totals 13 residues.

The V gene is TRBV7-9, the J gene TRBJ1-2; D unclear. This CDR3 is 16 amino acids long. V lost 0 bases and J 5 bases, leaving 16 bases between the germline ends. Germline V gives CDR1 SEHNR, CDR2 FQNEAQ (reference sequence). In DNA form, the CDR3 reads TGTGCCAGCAGCTTAGCGGCCTTGGGAGTAGGGTATGGCTACACCTTC. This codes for CASSLAALGVGYGYTF.

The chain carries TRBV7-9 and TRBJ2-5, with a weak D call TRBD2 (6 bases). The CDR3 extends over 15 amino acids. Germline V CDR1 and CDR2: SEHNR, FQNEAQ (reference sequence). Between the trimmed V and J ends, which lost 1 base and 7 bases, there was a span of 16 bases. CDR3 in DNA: TGTGCCAGCAGCTTAGGGGTGGAGGGTCGAGGGACCCAGTACTTC. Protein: CASSLGVEGRGTQYF.

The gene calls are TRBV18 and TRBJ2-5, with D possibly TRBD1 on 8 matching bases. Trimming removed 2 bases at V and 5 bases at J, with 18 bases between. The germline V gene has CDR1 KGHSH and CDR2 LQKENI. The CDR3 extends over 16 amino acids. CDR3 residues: CASSPETGGARETQYF. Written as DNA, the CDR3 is TGTGCCAGCTCACCAGAAACAGGGGGGGCTCGGGAGACCCAGTACTTC.

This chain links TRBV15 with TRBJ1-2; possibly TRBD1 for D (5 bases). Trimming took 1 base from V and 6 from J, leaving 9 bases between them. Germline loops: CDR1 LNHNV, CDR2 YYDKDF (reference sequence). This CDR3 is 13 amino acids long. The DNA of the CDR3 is TGTGCCACCAGCAGAGCGGGGGAGAATGGCTACACCTTC. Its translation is CATSRAGENGYTF.

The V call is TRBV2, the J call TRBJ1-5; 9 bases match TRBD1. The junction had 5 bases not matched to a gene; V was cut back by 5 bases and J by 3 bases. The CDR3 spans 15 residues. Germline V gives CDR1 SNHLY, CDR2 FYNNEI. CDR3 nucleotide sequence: TGTGCCAGCAGTCGACAGGGGGAAAACAATCAGCCCCAGCATTTT. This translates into CASSRQGENNQPQHF.

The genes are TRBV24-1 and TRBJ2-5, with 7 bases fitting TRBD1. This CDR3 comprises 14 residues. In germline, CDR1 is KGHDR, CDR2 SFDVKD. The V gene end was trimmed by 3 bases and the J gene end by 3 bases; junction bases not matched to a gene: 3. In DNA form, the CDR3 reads TGTGCCACCAGTGATCCGGGGACAGAAGAGACCCAGTACTTC. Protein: CATSDPGTEETQYF.

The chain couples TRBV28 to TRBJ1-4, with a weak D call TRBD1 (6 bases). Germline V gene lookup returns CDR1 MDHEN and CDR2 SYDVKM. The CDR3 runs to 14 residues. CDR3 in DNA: TGTGTCACGGCCCAGGGGCCGGGTAATGAAAAACTGTTTTTT. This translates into CVTAQGPGNEKLFF.